This TCR beta chain was found in a study of shared clonotypes between healthy human individuals. Cells designated naive CD8 were CD45RO-negative and were positively selected for CCR7, with terminally differentiated effector memory CD45RA+ cells excluded. HIV-negative, healthy adults without recent acute infections or vaccinations were the donors. Each PCR replicate from the sorted subsets contained 150 to 250 ng DNA, which is some 32,000 T cell genomes. Using immunoSEQ multiplex PCR, the repertoire was profiled, and TCRdb retains in-frame clones only, with some absent. In the table there are around 560,000 clones, 85% to 95% of which are singletons. Findings of the study overall: Sample collection involved blood only; tissue repertoires are likely different. Memory subsets generally showed lower estimated richness than naive subsets.

Details on this clone: Its target is unknown.

Unmatched junction bases numbered 25, after V lost 5 bases and J lost 2 bases. The CDR3 sequence is 22 residues long. The germline CDR1 and CDR2 sequences are SGHVS and FNYEAQ. The V gene is TRBV7-6, the J gene TRBJ1-5; 9 bases are a match to TRBD1. This TCR came from a woman in her thirties in good health. Sequenced: naive CD8+ T cells sorted from blood. The CDR3 DNA reads TGTGCCAGCAGCCCCCCCCACGGTGGACAGGGGTGGTCTGATGGTGGCAATCAGCCCCAGCATTTT. It is translated as CASSPPHGGQGWSDGGNQPQHF.